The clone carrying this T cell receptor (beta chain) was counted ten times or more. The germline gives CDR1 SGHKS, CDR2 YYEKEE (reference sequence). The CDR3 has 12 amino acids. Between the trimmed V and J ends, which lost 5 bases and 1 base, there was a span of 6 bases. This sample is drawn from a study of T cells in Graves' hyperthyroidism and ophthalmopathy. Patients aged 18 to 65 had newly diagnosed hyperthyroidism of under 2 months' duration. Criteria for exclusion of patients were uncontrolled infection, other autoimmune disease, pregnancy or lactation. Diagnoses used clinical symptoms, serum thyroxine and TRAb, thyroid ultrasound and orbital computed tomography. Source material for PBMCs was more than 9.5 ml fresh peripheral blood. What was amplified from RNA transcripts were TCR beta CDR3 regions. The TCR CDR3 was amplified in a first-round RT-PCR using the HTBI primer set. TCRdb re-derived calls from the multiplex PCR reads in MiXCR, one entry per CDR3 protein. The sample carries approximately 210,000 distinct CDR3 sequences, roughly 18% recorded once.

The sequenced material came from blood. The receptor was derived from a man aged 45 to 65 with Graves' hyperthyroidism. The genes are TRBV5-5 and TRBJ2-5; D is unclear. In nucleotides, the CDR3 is TGTGCCAGCAGTCGGATCCAAGAGACCCAGTACTTC. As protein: CASSRIQETQYF.